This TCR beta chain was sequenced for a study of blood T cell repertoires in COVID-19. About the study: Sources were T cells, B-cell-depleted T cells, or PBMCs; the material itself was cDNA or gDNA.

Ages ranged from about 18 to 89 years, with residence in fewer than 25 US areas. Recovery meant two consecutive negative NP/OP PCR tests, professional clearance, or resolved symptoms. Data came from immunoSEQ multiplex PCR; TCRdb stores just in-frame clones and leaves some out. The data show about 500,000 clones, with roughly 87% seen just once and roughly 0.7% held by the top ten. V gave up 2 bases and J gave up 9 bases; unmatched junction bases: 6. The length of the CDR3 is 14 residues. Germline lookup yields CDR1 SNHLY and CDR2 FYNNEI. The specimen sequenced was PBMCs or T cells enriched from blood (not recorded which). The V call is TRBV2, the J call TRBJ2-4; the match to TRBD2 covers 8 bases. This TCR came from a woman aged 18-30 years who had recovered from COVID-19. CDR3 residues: CASSEREGPTIQYF. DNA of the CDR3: TGTGCCAGCAGTGAACGGGAGGGGCCCACCATTCAGTACTTC.